The clone carrying this TCR delta chain was detected ten times or more. TCRdb's listed protein matches a much larger clone and diverges from this DNA's translation at residue 11, likely through a read error; the protein shown comes from the DNA. The data derive from a study of γδ T cells in repeated Plasmodium falciparum infection. TCRdb reapplied CATT to the multiplex PCR reads. The data contain some 100,000 delta-chain clones, roughly 1.4% of them singletons. This clonotype was sampled from a pool of human donors (malaria-infected and uninfected, not separated). Specimen: gamma-delta T cells from blood.

CDR3 DNA sequence: TGTGCCTGTGACAGACTGCTGGGGGATTCGCCAGACCGACACACCGATAAACTCATCTTT. Translating gives CACDRLLGDSPDRHTDKLIF. The rearrangement joins TRDV2 to TRDJ1; 9 bases match TRDD3. In germline, CDR1 is GEAIGNYY, CDR2 EKD. V trimming: 2 bases; J trimming: 0 bases; junction bases outside the gene matches: 18. The CDR3 covers 20 residues.